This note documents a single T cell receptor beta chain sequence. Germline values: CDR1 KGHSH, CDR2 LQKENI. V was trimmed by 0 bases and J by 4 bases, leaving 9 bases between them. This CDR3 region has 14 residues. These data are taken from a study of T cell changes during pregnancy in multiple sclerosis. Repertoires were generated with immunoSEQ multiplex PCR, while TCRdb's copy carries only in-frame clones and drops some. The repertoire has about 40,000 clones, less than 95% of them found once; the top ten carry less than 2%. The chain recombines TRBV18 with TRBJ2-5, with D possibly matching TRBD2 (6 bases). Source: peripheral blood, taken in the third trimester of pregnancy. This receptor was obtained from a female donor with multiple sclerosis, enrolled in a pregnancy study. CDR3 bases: TGTGCCAGCTCACCACCTACTAGCCGAGAGACCCAGTACTTC. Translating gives CASSPPTSRETQYF.